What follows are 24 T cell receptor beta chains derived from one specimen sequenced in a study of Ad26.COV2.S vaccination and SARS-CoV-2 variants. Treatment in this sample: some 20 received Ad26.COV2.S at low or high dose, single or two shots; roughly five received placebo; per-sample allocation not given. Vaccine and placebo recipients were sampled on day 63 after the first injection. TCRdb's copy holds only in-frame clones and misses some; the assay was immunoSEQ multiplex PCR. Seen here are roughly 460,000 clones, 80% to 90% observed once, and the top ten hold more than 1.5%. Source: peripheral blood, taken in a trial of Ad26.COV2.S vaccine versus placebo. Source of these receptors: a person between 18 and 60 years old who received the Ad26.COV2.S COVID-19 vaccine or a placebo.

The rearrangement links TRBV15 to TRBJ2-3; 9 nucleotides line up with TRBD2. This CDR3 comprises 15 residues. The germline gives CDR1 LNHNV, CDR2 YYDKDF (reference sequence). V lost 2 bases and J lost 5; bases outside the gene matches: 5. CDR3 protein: CATSRLAGRIDTQYF. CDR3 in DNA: TGTGCCACCAGCAGACTAGCGGGGAGGATAGATACGCAGTATTTT.

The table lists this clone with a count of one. Written as DNA, the CDR3 is TGTGCCAGCAGCTTGGGCGGCAGTGTTCCCTACGAGCAGTACTTC. Its protein product is CASSLGGSVPYEQYF. The rearrangement joins TRBV5-5 to TRBJ2-7; D gene unclear. V lost 0 bases to trimming and J lost 2 bases, with 12 bases between them. CDR1 and CDR2 (germline): SGHKS, YYEKEE (reference sequence). The CDR3 has 15 amino acids. Combining the CDR3 with reference TRBV5-5 and TRBJ2-7 gives the whole variable domain DAGVTQSPTHLIKTRGQQVTLRCSPISGHKSVSWYQQVLGQGPQFIFQYYEKEERGRGNFPDRFSARQFPNYSSELNVNALLLGDSALYLCASSLGGSVPYEQYFGPGTRLTVT.

The CDR3 protein is CASSLAPLTNEKLFF. CDR3 DNA sequence: TGTGCCAGCAGCTTAGCCCCTCTTACGAATGAAAAACTGTTTTTT. V gene TRBV13 combines with J gene TRBJ1-4; the D is unclear. The germline gives CDR1 PRHDT, CDR2 FYEKMQ (reference sequence). There are 15 residues in the CDR3. The V gene lost 1 base and the J gene lost 5 bases, with 11 bases spanning the gap. Full variable domain (remainder filled in from reference TRBV13 and TRBJ1-4): AAGVIQSPRHLIKEKRETATLKCYPIPRHDTVYWYQQGPGQDPQFLISFYEKMQSDKGSIPDRFSAQQFSDYHSELNMSSLELGDSALYFCASSLAPLTNEKLFFGSGTQLSVL.

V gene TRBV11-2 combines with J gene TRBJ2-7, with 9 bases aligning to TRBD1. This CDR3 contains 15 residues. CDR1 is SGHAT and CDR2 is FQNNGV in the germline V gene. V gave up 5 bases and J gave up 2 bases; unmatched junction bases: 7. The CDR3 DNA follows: TGTGCCAGCAGCGTAGGGACAGGGCGAACCTACGAGCAGTACTTC. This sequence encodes CASSVGTGRTYEQYF.

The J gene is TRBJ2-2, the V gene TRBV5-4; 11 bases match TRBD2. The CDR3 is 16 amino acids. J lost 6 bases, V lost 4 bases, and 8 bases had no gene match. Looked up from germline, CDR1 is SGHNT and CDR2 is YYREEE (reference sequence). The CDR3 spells CASSPELAGAAGELFF. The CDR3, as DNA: TGTGCCAGCAGCCCCGAACTAGCGGGAGCAGCCGGGGAGCTGTTTTTT. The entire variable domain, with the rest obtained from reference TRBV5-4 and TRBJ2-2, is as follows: ETGVTQSPTHLIKTRGQQVTLRCSSQSGHNTVSWYQQALGQGPQFIFQYYREEENGRGNFPPRFSGLQFPNYSSELNVNALELDDSALYLCASSPELAGAAGELFFGEGSRLTVL.

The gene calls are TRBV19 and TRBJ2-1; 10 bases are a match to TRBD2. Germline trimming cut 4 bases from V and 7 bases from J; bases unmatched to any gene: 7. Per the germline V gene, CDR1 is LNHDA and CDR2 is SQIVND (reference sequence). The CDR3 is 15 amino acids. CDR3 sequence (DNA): TGTGCCAGTAGTACTCTAGCGGGGGTTGTGAATGAGCAGTTCTTC. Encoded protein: CASSTLAGVVNEQFF. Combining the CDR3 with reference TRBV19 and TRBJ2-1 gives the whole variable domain DGGITQSPKYLFRKEGQNVTLSCEQNLNHDAMYWYRQDPGQGLRLIYYSQIVNDFQKGDIAEGYSVSREKKESFPLTVTSAQKNPTAFYLCASSTLAGVVNEQFFGPGTRLTVL.

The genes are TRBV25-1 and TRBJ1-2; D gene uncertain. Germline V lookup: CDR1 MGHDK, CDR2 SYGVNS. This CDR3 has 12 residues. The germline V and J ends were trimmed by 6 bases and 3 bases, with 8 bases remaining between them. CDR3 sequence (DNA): TGTGCCAGCAGGGCCACCGACTATGGCTACACCTTC. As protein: CASRATDYGYTF.

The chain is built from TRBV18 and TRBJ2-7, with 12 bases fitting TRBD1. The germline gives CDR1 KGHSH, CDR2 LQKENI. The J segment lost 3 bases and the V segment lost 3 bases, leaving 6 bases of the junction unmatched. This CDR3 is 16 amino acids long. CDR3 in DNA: TGTGCCAGCTCACCCGGGACAGGGGGCACCGTCTACGAGCAGTACTTC. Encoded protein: CASSPGTGGTVYEQYF.

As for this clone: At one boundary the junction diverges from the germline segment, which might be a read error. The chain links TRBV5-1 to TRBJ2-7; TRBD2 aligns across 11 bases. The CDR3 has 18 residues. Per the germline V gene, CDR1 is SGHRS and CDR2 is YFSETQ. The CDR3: CASSSQGLLAGVSHEQYF. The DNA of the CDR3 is TGCGCCAGCAGCTCCCAGGGGTTACTAGCGGGGGTCTCCCACGAGCAGTACTTC.

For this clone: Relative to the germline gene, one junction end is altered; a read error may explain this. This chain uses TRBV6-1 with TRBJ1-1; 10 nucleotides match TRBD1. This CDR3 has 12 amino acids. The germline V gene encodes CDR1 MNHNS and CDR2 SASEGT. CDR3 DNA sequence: TGTGCCAGCAGTGAAGGACAGGGGGCGGCGGTCTTT. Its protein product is CASSEGQGAAVF.

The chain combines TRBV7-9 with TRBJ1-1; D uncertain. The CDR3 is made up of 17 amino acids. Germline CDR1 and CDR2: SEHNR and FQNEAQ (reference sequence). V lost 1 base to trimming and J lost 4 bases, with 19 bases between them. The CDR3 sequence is CASSLGVLVRESTEAFF. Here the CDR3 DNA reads TGTGCCAGCAGCTTAGGAGTTTTAGTAAGGGAGAGCACTGAAGCTTTCTTT.

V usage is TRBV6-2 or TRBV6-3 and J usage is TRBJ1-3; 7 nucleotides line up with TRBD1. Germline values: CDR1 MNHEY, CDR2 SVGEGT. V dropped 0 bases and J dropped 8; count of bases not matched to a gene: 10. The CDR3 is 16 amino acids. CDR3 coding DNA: TGTGCCAGCAGTTACTCGGTTTACAGGGGAGGACACACCATATATTTT. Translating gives CASSYSVYRGGHTIYF.

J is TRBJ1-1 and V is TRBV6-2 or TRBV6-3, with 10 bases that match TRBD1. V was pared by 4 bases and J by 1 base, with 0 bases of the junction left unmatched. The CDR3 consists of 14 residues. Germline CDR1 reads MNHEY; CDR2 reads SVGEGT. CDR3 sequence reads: CASSWTGGNTEAFF. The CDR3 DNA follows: TGTGCCAGCAGTTGGACAGGGGGGAACACTGAAGCTTTCTTT.

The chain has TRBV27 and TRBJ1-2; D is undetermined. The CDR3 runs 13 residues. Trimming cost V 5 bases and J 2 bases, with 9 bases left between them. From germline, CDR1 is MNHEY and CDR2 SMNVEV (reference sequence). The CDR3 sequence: CASSPAPNYGYTF. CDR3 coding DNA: TGTGCCAGCAGTCCCGCCCCAAACTATGGCTACACCTTC.

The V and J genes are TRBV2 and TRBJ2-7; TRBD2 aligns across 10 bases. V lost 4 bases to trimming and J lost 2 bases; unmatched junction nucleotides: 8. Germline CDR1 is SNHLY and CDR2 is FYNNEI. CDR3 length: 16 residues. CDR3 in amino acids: CASSGTGLAPTYEQYF. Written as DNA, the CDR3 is TGTGCCAGCAGTGGTACGGGACTAGCGCCCACCTACGAGCAGTACTTC. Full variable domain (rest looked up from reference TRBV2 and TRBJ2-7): EPEVTQTPSHQVTQMGQEVILRCVPISNHLYFYWYRQILGQKVEFLVSFYNNEISEKSEIFDDQFSVERPDGSNFTLKIRSTKLEDSAMYFCASSGTGLAPTYEQYFGPGTRLTVT.

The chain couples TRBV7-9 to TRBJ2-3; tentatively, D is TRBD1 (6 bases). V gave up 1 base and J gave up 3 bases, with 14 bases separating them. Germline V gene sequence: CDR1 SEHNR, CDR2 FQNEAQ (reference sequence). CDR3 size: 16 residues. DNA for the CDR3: TGTGCCAGCAGCTTAGGACGCGGGCAGGGGACAGATACGCAGTATTTT. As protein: CASSLGRGQGTDTQYF.

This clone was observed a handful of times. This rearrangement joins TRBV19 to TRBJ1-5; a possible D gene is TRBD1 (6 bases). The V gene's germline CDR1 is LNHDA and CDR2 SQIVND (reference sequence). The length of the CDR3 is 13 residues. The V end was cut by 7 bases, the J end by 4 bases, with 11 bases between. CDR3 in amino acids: CASKLRGNQPQHF. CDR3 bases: TGTGCCAGTAAACTCAGGGGAAATCAGCCCCAGCATTTT.

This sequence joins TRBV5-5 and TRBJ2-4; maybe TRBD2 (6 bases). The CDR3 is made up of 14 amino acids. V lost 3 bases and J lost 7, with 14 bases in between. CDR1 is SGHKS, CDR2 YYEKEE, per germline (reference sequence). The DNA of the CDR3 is TGTGCCAGCAGCTCATACCGGGACTCCAACATTCAGTACTTC. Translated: CASSSYRDSNIQYF.

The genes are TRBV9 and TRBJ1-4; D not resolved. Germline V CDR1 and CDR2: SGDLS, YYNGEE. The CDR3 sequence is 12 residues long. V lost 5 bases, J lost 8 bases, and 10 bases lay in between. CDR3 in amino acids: CASSGLGEKLFF. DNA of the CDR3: TGTGCCAGCAGTGGGTTGGGGGAAAAACTGTTTTTT.

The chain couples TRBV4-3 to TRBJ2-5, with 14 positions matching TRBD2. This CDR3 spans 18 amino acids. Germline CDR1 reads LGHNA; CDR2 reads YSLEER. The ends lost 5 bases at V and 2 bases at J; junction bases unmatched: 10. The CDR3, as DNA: TGCGCCAGCAGCGTCGGGACTAGCGGGGGAACAGGGCAAGAGACCCAGTACTTC. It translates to CASSVGTSGGTGQETQYF.

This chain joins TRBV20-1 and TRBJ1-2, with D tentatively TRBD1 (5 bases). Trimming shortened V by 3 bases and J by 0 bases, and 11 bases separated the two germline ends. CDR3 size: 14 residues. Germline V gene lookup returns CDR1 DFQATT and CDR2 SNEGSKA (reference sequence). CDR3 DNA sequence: TGCAGTGCTAGTACAGGCCCAGCTAACTATGGCTACACCTTC. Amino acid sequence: CSASTGPANYGYTF.

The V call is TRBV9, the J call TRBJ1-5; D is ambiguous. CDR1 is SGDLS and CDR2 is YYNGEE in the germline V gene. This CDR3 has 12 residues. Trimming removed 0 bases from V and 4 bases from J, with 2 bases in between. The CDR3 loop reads CASSVGNQPQHF. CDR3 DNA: TGTGCCAGCAGCGTAGGGAATCAGCCCCAGCATTTT.

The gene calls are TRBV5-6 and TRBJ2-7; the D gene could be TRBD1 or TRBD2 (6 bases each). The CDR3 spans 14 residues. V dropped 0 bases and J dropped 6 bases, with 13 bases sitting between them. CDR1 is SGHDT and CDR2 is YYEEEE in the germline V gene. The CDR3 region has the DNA TGTGCCAGCAGCTTGGGTTGGGGGGCAGTCGAGCAGTACTTC. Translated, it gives CASSLGWGAVEQYF.

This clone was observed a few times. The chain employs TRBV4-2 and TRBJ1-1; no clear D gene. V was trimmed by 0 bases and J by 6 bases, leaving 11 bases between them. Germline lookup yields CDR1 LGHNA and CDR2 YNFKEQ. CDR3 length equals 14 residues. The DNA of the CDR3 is TGTGCCAGCAGCCAAGATCAAGGGTACCCTGAAGCTTTCTTT. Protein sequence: CASSQDQGYPEAFF.